These T cell receptor beta chains were read from a single sample in a study of blood T cell repertoires in COVID-19. The table came from immunoSEQ multiplex PCR; TCRdb's copy has only in-frame clones and leaves some out. The sample has tens of thousands of clones; approximately 89% are singletons. The sequenced sample was peripheral blood. The receptors come from a man aged 55 to 70 with acute or convalescent COVID-19. Each CDR3 is given with its conserved first and last residue. The D gene is left open where the match is weak. Part of the rows lack a size; the others show once, few, many or a class for expanded clones.

>-|-|TRBJ2-3|TRBV6-5
CASRRTASTDTQYF
TGTGCCAGCAGACGGACAGCTAGCACAGATACGCAGTATTTT
>medium-sized|TRBD2|TRBJ2-3|TRBV7-9
CASSKLRLAGAPDTQYF
TGTGCCAGCAGCAAACTGCGACTAGCGGGAGCCCCAGATACGCAGTATTTT
>once|TRBD1|TRBJ1-2|TRBV12-3/TRBV12-4
CASSFRQGAGYTF
TGTGCCAGCAGTTTTCGACAGGGGGCCGGCTACACCTTC
>-|TRBD1|TRBJ1-2|TRBV15
CATSRDLTGAGYGYTF
TGTGCCACCAGCAGAGATCTTACAGGGGCTGGGTATGGCTACACCTTC
>-|-|TRBJ2-2|TRBV19
CASSIDGSRGITGELFF
TGTGCCAGTAGTATAGATGGGTCCAGGGGAATCACCGGGGAGCTGTTTTTT
>-|-|TRBJ2-7|TRBV27
CASGLGAGEQYF
TGTGCCAGCGGACTTGGGGCGGGGGAGCAGTACTTC
>once|-|TRBJ1-3|TRBV11-3
CASSLQGGRAGNTIYF
TGTGCCAGCAGCTTACAAGGTGGCAGGGCTGGAAACACCATATATTTT
>-|TRBD1|TRBJ1-6|TRBV4-2
CASSQAPAGTGGLNNSPLHF
TGTGCCAGCAGCCAAGCCCCGGCCGGGACAGGGGGCTTGAATAATTCACCCCTCCACTTT
>-|-|TRBJ1-1|TRBV27
CASRRSGEGREAFF
TGTGCCAGCAGACGCTCCGGTGAGGGCCGGGAAGCTTTCTTT
>-|TRBD1|TRBJ1-5|TRBV10-1
CASSDPGTGDQPQHF
TGCGCCAGCAGTGATCCCGGGACAGGGGATCAGCCCCAGCATTTT